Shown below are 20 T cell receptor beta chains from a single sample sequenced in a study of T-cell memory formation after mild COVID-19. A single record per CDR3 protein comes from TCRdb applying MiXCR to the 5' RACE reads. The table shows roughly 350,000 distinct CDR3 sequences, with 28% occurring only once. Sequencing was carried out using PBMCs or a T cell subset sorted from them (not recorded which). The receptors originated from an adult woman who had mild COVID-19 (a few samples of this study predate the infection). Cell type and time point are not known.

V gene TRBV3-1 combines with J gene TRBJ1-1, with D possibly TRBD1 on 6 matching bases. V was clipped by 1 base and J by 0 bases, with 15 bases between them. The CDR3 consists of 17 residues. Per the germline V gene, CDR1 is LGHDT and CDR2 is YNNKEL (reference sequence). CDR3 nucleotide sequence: TGTGCCAGCAGCCAAGTTGGGGTGGGACATATGAACACTGAAGCTTTCTTT. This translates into CASSQVGVGHMNTEAFF.

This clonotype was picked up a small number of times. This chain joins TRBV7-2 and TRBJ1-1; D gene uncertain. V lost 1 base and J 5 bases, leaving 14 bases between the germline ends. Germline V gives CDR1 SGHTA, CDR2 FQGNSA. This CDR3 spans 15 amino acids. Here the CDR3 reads CASSLGLQRRTEAFF. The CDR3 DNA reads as TGTGCCAGCAGCTTAGGACTCCAGAGAAGAACTGAAGCTTTCTTT. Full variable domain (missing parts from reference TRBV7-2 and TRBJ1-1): GAGVSQSPSNKVTEKGKDVELRCDPISGHTALYWYRQSLGQGLEFLIYFQGNSAPDKSGLPSDRFSAERTGGSVSTLTIQRTQQEDSAVYLCASSLGLQRRTEAFFGQGTRLTVV.

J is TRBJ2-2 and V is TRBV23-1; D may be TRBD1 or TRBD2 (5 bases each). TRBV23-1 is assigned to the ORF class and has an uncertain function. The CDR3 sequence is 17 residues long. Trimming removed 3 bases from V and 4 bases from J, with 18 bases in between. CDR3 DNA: TGCGCCAGCAGTCAGTCGGGACGGAAAACTCGCACCGGGGAGCTGTTTTTT. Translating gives CASSQSGRKTRTGELFF.

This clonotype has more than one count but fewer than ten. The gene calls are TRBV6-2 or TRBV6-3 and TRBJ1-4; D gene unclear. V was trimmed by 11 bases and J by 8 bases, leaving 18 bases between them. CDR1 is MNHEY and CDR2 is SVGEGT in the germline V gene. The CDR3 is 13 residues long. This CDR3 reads CAGRRWADEKLFF. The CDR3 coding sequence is TGTGCCGGCCGCCGGTGGGCTGACGAAAAACTGTTTTTT.

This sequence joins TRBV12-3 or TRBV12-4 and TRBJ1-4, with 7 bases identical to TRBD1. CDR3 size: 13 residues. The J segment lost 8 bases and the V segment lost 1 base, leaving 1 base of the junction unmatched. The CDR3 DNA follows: TGTGCCAGCAGTTTAGTCAGGGGGGAAAAACTGTTTTTT. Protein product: CASSLVRGEKLFF.

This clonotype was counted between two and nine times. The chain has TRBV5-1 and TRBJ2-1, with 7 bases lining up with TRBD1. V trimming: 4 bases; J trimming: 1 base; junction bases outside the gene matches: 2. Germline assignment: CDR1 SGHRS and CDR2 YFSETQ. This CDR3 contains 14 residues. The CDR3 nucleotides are TGCGCCAGCAGCCAGGGACAGTCCTACAATGAGCAGTTCTTC. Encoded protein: CASSQGQSYNEQFF.

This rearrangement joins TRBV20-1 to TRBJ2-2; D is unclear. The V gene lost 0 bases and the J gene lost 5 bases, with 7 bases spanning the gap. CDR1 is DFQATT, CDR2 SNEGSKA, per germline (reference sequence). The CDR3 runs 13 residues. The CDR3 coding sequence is TGCAGTGCTAGAGATTGGCCGACCGGGGAGCTGTTTTTT. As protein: CSARDWPTGELFF.

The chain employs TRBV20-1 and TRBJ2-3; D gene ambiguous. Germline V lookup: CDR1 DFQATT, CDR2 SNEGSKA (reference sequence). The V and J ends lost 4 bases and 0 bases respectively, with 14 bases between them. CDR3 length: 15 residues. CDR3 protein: CSAKKFGYSTDTQYF. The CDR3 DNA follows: TGCAGTGCTAAGAAGTTTGGGTACAGCACAGATACGCAGTATTTT.

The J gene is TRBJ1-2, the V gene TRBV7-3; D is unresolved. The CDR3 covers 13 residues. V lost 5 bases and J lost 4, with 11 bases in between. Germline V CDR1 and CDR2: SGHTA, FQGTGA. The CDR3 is CASSATGSYGYTF. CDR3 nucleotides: TGTGCCAGCAGCGCTACCGGAAGCTATGGCTACACCTTC.

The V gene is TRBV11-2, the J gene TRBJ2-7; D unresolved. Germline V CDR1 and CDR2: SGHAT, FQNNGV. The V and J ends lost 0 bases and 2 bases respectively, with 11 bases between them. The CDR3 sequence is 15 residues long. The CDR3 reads CASSLESGRTYEQYF. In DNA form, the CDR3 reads TGTGCCAGCAGCTTAGAATCTGGCAGAACCTACGAGCAGTACTTC.

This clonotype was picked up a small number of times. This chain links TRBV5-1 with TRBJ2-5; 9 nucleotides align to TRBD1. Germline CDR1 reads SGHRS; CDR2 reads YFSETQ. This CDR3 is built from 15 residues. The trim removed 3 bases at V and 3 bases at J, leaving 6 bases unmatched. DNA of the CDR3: TGCGCCAGCAGCTGGAGCGGGACAGGGAAAGAGACCCAGTACTTC. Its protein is CASSWSGTGKETQYF.

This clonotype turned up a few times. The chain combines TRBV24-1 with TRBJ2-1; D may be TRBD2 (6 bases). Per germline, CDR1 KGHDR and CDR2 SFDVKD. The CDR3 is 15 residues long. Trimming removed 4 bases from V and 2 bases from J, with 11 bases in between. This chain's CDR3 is CATSDRLGAYNEQFF. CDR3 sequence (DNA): TGTGCCACCAGTGACAGACTAGGGGCCTACAATGAGCAGTTCTTC.

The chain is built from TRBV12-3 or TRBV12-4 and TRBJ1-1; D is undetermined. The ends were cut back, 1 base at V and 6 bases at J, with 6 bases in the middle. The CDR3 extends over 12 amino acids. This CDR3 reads CASSLGRAEAFF. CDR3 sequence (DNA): TGTGCCAGCAGTTTAGGACGAGCTGAAGCTTTCTTT.

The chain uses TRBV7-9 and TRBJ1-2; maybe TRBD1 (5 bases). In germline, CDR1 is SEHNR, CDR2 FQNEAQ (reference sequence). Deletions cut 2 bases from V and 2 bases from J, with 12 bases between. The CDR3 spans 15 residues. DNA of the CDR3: TGTGCCAGCAGCTTAATGATGCGGGGGAACTATGGCTACACCTTC. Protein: CASSLMMRGNYGYTF. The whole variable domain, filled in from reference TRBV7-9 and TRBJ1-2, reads DTGVSQNPRHKITKRGQNVTFRCDPISEHNRLYWYRQTLGQGPEFLTYFQNEAQLEKSRLLSDRFSAERPKGSFSTLEIQRTEQGDSAMYLCASSLMMRGNYGYTFGSGTRLTVV.

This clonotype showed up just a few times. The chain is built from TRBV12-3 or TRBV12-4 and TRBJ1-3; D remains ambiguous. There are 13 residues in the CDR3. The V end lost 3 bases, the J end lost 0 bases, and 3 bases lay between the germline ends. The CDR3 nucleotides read TGTGCCAGCAGTTTCGTCTCTGGAAACACCATATATTTT. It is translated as CASSFVSGNTIYF.

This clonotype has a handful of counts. This CDR3 reads CASSYGRNEGEQYF. CDR3 nucleotides: TGTGCCAGCAGTTACGGACGGAACGAGGGGGAGCAGTACTTC. The V and J genes are TRBV6-2 or TRBV6-3 and TRBJ2-7, with D possibly called TRBD1 or TRBD2 (5 bases each). The CDR3 extends over 14 amino acids. Trimming pared 2 bases from V and 7 bases from J, leaving 15 bases between. Germline V CDR1 and CDR2: MNHEY, SVGEGT.

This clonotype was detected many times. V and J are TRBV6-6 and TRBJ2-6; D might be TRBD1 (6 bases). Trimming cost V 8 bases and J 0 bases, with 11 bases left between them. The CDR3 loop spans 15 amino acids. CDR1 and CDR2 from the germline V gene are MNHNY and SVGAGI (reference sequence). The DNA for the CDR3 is TGTGCCAGCGGACAGCTCAGCTCTGGGGCCAACGTCCTGACTTTC. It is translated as CASGQLSSGANVLTF.

The CDR3 region is CASSWGPRSNEQFF. DNA for the CDR3: TGCGCCAGCAGCTGGGGACCACGGAGCAATGAGCAGTTCTTC. The rearrangement links TRBV5-1 to TRBJ2-1; D is possibly TRBD1 or TRBD2 (5 bases each). The V and J ends lost 3 bases and 6 bases respectively, with 13 bases between them. The V gene's germline CDR1 is SGHRS and CDR2 YFSETQ. CDR3 length: 14 amino acids.

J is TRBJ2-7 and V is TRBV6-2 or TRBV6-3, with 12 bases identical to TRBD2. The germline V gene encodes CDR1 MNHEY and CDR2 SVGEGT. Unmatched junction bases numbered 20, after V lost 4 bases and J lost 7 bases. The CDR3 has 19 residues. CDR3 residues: CASSSGRLAGEYGLWEQYF. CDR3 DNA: TGTGCCAGCAGTTCCGGAAGACTAGCGGGAGAATACGGTCTTTGGGAGCAGTACTTC.

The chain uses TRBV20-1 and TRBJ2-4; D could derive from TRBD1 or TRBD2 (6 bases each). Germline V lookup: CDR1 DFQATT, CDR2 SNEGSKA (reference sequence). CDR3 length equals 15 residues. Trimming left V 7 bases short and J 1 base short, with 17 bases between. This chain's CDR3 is CSGLGGLNAKNIQYF. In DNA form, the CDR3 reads TGCAGTGGTTTGGGGGGCCTAAACGCCAAAAACATTCAGTACTTC.